This entry lists 11 T cell receptor beta chains sequenced from one sample in a study of CD8 T cells in Susac syndrome. An amount of RNA that ranged from roughly 0.5 to 1 ug was reverse transcribed with random hexamers. MiXCR was run by TCRdb on the immunoSEQ multiplex PCR reads, yielding one entry per CDR3 protein. This sample yields tens of thousands of distinct CDR3 sequences, of which roughly 91% are seen a single time; around 0.5% belongs to the top ten. The specimen was CD8+ T cells from PBMCs. Receptor source: a human donor with multiple sclerosis.

The CDR3: CASSVAGARNTEAFF. The CDR3, as DNA: TGTGCCAGCAGCGTAGCAGGGGCGCGGAACACTGAAGCTTTCTTT. The V call is TRBV9, the J call TRBJ1-1; possible D gene TRBD1, 6 bases. V was trimmed by 0 bases and J by 1 base, leaving 10 bases between them. This CDR3 comprises 15 residues. The germline V gene encodes CDR1 SGDLS and CDR2 YYNGEE.

This chain connects TRBV2 to TRBJ2-1; tentatively, D is TRBD2 (6 bases). This CDR3 is 14 amino acids long. Trimming took off 10 bases at V and 2 bases at J, with 15 bases between the two ends. Germline V gene lookup returns CDR1 SNHLY and CDR2 FYNNEI. The CDR3 reads CAIMGDFTYNEQFF. The CDR3 coding sequence is TGTGCCATCATGGGGGACTTCACCTACAATGAGCAGTTCTTC.

This clonotype has more than one count but fewer than ten. The chain has TRBV18 and TRBJ1-4, with a weak D call TRBD1 (5 bases). Trimming shortened V by 4 bases and J by 5 bases, and 11 bases separated the two germline ends. The CDR3 is made up of 14 amino acids. Germline loops: CDR1 KGHSH, CDR2 LQKENI. CDR3 region: CASSLGTGNEKLFF. DNA for the CDR3: TGTGCCAGCTCACTCGGGACGGGGAATGAAAAACTGTTTTTT.

The chain is built from TRBV19 and TRBJ2-7; D is undetermined. With 1 base removed from V and 2 bases from J, the gap between germline ends came to 9 bases. This CDR3 comprises 14 residues. CDR1 and CDR2 (germline): LNHDA, SQIVND (reference sequence). CDR3 sequence (DNA): TGTGCCAGTAGTATAGGGGCTGGAACCTACGAGCAGTACTTC. Translated: CASSIGAGTYEQYF.

The V call is TRBV28, the J call TRBJ1-5; TRBD1 matches at 8 bases. This CDR3 has 15 amino acids. The germline V gene has CDR1 MDHEN and CDR2 SYDVKM. J lost 3 bases, V lost 6 bases, and 7 bases had no gene match. The CDR3 coding sequence is TGTGCCAGCAGCGGGACAGGAGGATTCAATCAGCCCCAGCATTTT. The encoded protein is CASSGTGGFNQPQHF. Full variable domain (missing parts from reference TRBV28 and TRBJ1-5): DVKVTQSSRYLVKRTGEKVFLECVQDMDHENMFWYRQDPGLGLRLIYFSYDVKMKEKGDIPEGYSVSREKKERFSLILESASTNQTSMYLCASSGTGGFNQPQHFGDGTRLSIL.

The V gene is TRBV19, the J gene TRBJ1-5; a possible D gene is TRBD1 (6 bases). V was cut by 5 bases and J by 5 bases, with 16 bases left in between. The CDR3 extends over 15 amino acids. Germline lookup yields CDR1 LNHDA and CDR2 SQIVND (reference sequence). The CDR3 region is CASSPTLGGDQPQHF. CDR3 nucleotide sequence: TGTGCCAGTAGTCCAACCTTAGGGGGGGATCAGCCCCAGCATTTT.

This chain connects TRBV6-5 to TRBJ2-1; 7 bases fit TRBD2. V was clipped by 8 bases and J by 6 bases; unmatched bases: 4. The CDR3 is 12 amino acids. Germline values: CDR1 MNHEY, CDR2 SVGAGI. Here the CDR3 reads CASGGGINEQFF. CDR3 in DNA: TGTGCCAGCGGGGGGGGAATCAATGAGCAGTTCTTC.

This rearrangement joins TRBV27 to TRBJ2-7; D gene unclear. V lost 9 bases to trimming and J lost 2 bases, with 11 bases between them. The CDR3 is 12 amino acids. Germline V CDR1 and CDR2: MNHEY, SMNVEV (reference sequence). The CDR3 is CASRGDPYEQYF. The CDR3 DNA reads as TGTGCCAGTCGCGGCGACCCCTACGAGCAGTACTTC.

This chain links TRBV24-1 with TRBJ2-5; D possibly corresponds to TRBD2 (6 bases). The CDR3 extends over 15 amino acids. Between the trimmed V and J ends, which lost 1 base and 5 bases, there was a span of 13 bases. Germline CDR1 is KGHDR and CDR2 is SFDVKD. The CDR3 protein is CATSDLKGTLETQYF. CDR3 nucleotide sequence: TGTGCCACCAGTGATTTAAAGGGGACTTTGGAGACCCAGTACTTC.

V gene TRBV9 combines with J gene TRBJ2-7, with 8 positions matching TRBD2. Germline V gives CDR1 SGDLS, CDR2 YYNGEE. V lost 3 bases, J lost 2 bases, and 7 bases stayed unmatched. CDR3 length: 15 residues. The CDR3 DNA sequence: TGTGCCAGCAGCGGCCCACCGGGAGGGCCCTACGAGCAGTACTTC. As protein: CASSGPPGGPYEQYF. Supplemented by reference TRBV9 and TRBJ2-7, the full variable domain reads DSGVTQTPKHLITATGQRVTLRCSPRSGDLSVYWYQQSLDQGLQFLIQYYNGEERAKGNILERFSAQQFPDLHSELNLSSLELGDSALYFCASSGPPGGPYEQYFGPGTRLTVT.

V and J are TRBV11-2 and TRBJ2-7; TRBD1 or TRBD2 may be the D gene (6 bases each). V lost 5 bases to trimming and J lost 2 bases, with 13 bases between them. CDR1 is SGHAT and CDR2 is FQNNGV in the germline V gene. The CDR3 length is 14 residues. The CDR3 here is CASSKGGGPYEQYF. The CDR3 bases are TGTGCCAGCAGCAAAGGGGGAGGCCCCTACGAGCAGTACTTC.